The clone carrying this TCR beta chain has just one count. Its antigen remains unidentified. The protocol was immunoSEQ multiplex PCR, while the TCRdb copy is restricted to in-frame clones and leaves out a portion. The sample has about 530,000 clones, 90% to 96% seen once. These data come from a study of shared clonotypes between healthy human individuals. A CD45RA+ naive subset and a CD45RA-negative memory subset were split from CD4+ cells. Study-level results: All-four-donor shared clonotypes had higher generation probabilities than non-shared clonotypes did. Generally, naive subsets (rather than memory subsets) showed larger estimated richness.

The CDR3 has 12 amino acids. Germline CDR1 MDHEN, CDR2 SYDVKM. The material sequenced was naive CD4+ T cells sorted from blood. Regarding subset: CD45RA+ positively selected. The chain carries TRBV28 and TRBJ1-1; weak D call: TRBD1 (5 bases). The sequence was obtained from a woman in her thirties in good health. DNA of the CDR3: TGTGCATCTGCAGGGAGTATAACTGAAGCTTTCTTT. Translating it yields CASAGSITEAFF.